This record concerns one T cell receptor (beta chain) sequence. Antigen: not known. This sample is part of a study of T cell responses to AZD1222 COVID-19 vaccine. General study findings and limits: White British people made up most donors, females outnumbered males, and clonal diversity was possibly underestimated. There were repertoire samples only from the period after the peak T cell response.

Sequencing was performed with immunoSEQ multiplex PCR; in TCRdb, only in-frame clones are kept and a portion is missing. Of about 120,000 clones listed, 90% to 95% are singletons. The CDR3 runs 14 residues. V lost 4 bases and J lost 3, with 13 bases in between. The V gene's germline CDR1 is SEHNR and CDR2 FQNEAQ (reference sequence). The source of this sequence is an adult in good health. The source material was peripheral blood, sampled on day 0 of AZD1222 vaccination. The rearrangement uses TRBV7-9 and TRBJ2-7, with D possibly TRBD1 on 6 matching bases. In nucleotides, the CDR3 is TGTGCCAGCAGCTCACCCGGACAGTTCTACGAGCAGTACTTC. Residues: CASSSPGQFYEQYF. Using reference TRBV7-9 and TRBJ2-7 for the parts outside the CDR3, the full variable domain is DTGVSQNPRHKITKRGQNVTFRCDPISEHNRLYWYRQTLGQGPEFLTYFQNEAQLEKSRLLSDRFSAERPKGSFSTLEIQRTEQGDSAMYLCASSSPGQFYEQYFGPGTRLTVT.